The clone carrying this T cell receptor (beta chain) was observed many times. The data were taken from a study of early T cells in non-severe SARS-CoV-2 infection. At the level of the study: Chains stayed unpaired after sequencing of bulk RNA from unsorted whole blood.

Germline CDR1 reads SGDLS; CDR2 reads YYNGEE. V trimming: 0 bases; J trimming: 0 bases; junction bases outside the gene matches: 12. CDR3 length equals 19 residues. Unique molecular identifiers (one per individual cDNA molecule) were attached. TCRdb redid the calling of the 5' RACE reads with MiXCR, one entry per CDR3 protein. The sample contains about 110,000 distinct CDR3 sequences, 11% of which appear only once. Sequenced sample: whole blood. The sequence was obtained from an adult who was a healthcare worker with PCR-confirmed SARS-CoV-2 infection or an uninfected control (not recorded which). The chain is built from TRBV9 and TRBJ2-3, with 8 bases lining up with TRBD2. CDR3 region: CASSVGKAGALVSTDTQYF. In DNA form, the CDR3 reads TGTGCCAGCAGCGTAGGAAAAGCGGGAGCCTTGGTTAGCACAGATACGCAGTATTTT. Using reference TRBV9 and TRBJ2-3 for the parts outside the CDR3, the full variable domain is DSGVTQTPKHLITATGQRVTLRCSPRSGDLSVYWYQQSLDQGLQFLIQYYNGEERAKGNILERFSAQQFPDLHSELNLSSLELGDSALYFCASSVGKAGALVSTDTQYFGPGTRLTVL.